This T cell receptor (beta chain) was captured by sequencing in a study of shared clonotypes between healthy human individuals. Study results and caveats: Clonotypes not shared had lower generation probabilities than those common to all four donors. Larger estimated richness was generally seen in naive subsets than in memory subsets.

The authors loaded roughly 200 ng DNA, 30,000 to 35,000 T cell genomes, into sorted-subset replicate PCRs. The table came from immunoSEQ multiplex PCR; TCRdb's copy has only in-frame clones and leaves some out. The sample gives roughly 810,000 clones, about 96% of which show up once; under 0.25% is in the top ten. Remarks on this clone: Its antigen is unknown.

Germline values: CDR1 MNHEY, CDR2 SMNVEV (reference sequence). Trimming cost V 1 base and J 4 bases; bases outside gene matches: 5. The CDR3 totals 15 residues. CD45RO-negative cells were positively selected for CCR7, leaving out terminally differentiated effector memory CD45RA+ cells. Sequencing input: naive CD8+ T cells sorted from blood. The clonotype was recovered from a man aged 25-45 years in good health. The genes are TRBV27 and TRBJ2-7; 9 bases fit TRBD1. The CDR3 coding sequence is TGTGCCAGCAGTTTATACGGGACAGGGTCTTACGAGCAGTACTTC. Protein: CASSLYGTGSYEQYF.